The 20 T cell receptor beta chains given below trace back to one sample, sequenced in a study of cytomegalovirus exposure and HLA in healthy donors. Researchers ran the PCR with 60 Vbeta and 13 Jbeta primers. Measured with immunoSEQ multiplex PCR; TCRdb has only the in-frame clones, and not every one. Here the sample spans around 130,000 clones, about two thirds being singletons. The source material was PBMCs. These receptors all stem from a man aged 35-49 years in good health and CMV-seropositive.

The rearrangement uses TRBV5-6 and TRBJ1-5; a possible D gene is TRBD1 (5 bases). This CDR3 is 15 amino acids long. V dropped 4 bases and J dropped 1 base, with 12 bases sitting between them. Per the germline V gene, CDR1 is SGHDT and CDR2 is YYEEEE. CDR3 bases: TGTGCCAGCAGCCCTCGACAGACCAGCAATCAGCCCCAGCATTTT. Protein: CASSPRQTSNQPQHF.

The V call is TRBV2, the J call TRBJ2-7; D unresolved. Germline V gene data show CDR1 as SNHLY and CDR2 as FYNNEI. This CDR3 has 13 residues. With 5 bases removed from V and 2 bases from J, the gap between germline ends came to 10 bases. CDR3 in amino acids: CASSWYSTYEQYF. Written as DNA, the CDR3 is TGTGCCAGCAGTTGGTACAGCACCTACGAGCAGTACTTC.

This rearrangement joins TRBV5-1 to TRBJ2-4; possibly TRBD1 for D (6 bases). Germline-derived CDR1 and CDR2 are SGHRS and YFSETQ. The CDR3 spans 15 residues. The V gene lost 3 bases and the J gene lost 2 bases, with 12 bases spanning the gap. The CDR3 loop reads CASSSPTGTKNIQYF. In DNA form, the CDR3 reads TGCGCCAGCAGCTCCCCGACAGGTACCAAAAACATTCAGTACTTC.

This chain connects TRBV6-4 to TRBJ1-1; D possibly corresponds to TRBD1 (5 bases). Germline V gene sequence: CDR1 MRHNA, CDR2 SNTAGT. V lost 6 bases and J lost 2, with 10 bases in between. CDR3 length: 13 residues. CDR3 coding DNA: TGTGCCAGCAGAGATAGGGGAAACACTGAAGCTTTCTTT. Translation gives CASRDRGNTEAFF.

The chain has TRBV10-3 and TRBJ2-5; perhaps TRBD2 as D (5 bases). V was cut by 5 bases and J by 2 bases, with 15 bases left in between. The germline gives CDR1 ENHRY, CDR2 SYGVKD. The CDR3 is made up of 15 amino acids. The CDR3 reads CAISINPSGQETQYF. CDR3 DNA: TGTGCCATCAGTATTAACCCCAGCGGACAAGAGACCCAGTACTTC.

The gene calls are TRBV2 and TRBJ2-4; 9 bases are shared with TRBD1. After removal of 4 bases from V and 7 bases from J, the junction contained 2 bases not matched to a gene. Looked up from germline, CDR1 is SNHLY and CDR2 is FYNNEI. This CDR3 is built from 13 residues. CDR3 coding DNA: TGTGCCAGCAGTGCCGGGACAGGGAACATTCAGTACTTC. Its translation is CASSAGTGNIQYF.

This chain connects TRBV7-9 to TRBJ1-1; D is uncertain. There are 14 residues in the CDR3. V shed 4 bases and J shed 6 bases, with 15 bases lying between them. Germline V gives CDR1 SEHNR, CDR2 FQNEAQ (reference sequence). In DNA, the CDR3 is TGTGCCAGCAGCTACCAGGACCGAGCGGCTGAAGCTTTCTTT. Translation: CASSYQDRAAEAFF.

The V call is TRBV5-1, the J call TRBJ1-2; D is ambiguous. CDR3 length: 16 amino acids. Trimming pared 0 bases from V and 4 bases from J, leaving 16 bases between. CDR1 is SGHRS, CDR2 YFSETQ, per germline. DNA of the CDR3: TGCGCCAGCAGCTTGGTTCGGCCGAGGGTTAGCTATGGCTACACCTTC. Translating gives CASSLVRPRVSYGYTF.

The chain couples TRBV28 to TRBJ2-7, with D perhaps TRBD2 (6 bases). The germline gives CDR1 MDHEN, CDR2 SYDVKM. Trimming removed 5 bases at V and 10 bases at J, with 15 bases between. The CDR3 sequence is 12 residues long. The CDR3 protein is CASSPPGRSQYF. CDR3 nucleotide sequence: TGTGCCAGCAGTCCTCCAGGGAGGAGCCAGTACTTC. The complete variable domain, with remaining parts taken from reference TRBV28 and TRBJ2-7, reads DVKVTQSSRYLVKRTGEKVFLECVQDMDHENMFWYRQDPGLGLRLIYFSYDVKMKEKGDIPEGYSVSREKKERFSLILESASTNQTSMYLCASSPPGRSQYFGPGTRLTVT.

The chain carries TRBV5-4 and TRBJ2-2, with 8 bases identical to TRBD2. This CDR3 is 16 amino acids long. In germline, CDR1 is SGHNT, CDR2 YYREEE (reference sequence). Unmatched junction bases numbered 11, after V lost 5 bases and J lost 5 bases. CDR3 region: CASSLFSAGDTGELFF. Here the CDR3 DNA reads TGTGCCAGCAGTCTCTTTTCAGCGGGAGATACCGGGGAGCTGTTTTTT.

The chain uses TRBV7-8 and TRBJ2-7; the D gene is possibly TRBD2 (6 bases). In germline, CDR1 is SGHVS, CDR2 FQNEAQ. The CDR3 spans 14 residues. V was shortened by 3 bases and J by 6 bases, with 15 bases between the two germline ends. The chain's CDR3 is CASSFQSLGGEQYF. The DNA of the CDR3 is TGTGCCAGCAGCTTCCAATCCCTCGGGGGCGAGCAGTACTTC.

The CDR3 loop reads CAPGVRDTQYF. DNA of the CDR3: TGTGCCCCAGGGGTAAGGGATACGCAGTATTTT. V gene TRBV5-4 combines with J gene TRBJ2-3, with D perhaps TRBD1 (6 bases). V was shortened by 10 bases and J by 6 bases, with 12 bases between the two germline ends. This CDR3 has 11 residues. Looked up from germline, CDR1 is SGHNT and CDR2 is YYREEE (reference sequence).

The chain carries TRBV18 and TRBJ2-5; no clear D. The CDR3 has 14 amino acids. Germline loops: CDR1 KGHSH, CDR2 LQKENI. V shed 0 bases and J shed 3 bases, with 8 bases lying between them. CDR3 bases: TGTGCCAGCTCACCACCGTACGGAGAAGAGACCCAGTACTTC. It yields the protein CASSPPYGEETQYF.

This clone showed up just a few times. This chain links TRBV6-1 with TRBJ1-2, with 7 bases that match TRBD1. Germline V CDR1 and CDR2: MNHNS, SASEGT. CDR3 length equals 15 residues. V dropped 4 bases and J dropped 2; count of bases not matched to a gene: 7. The DNA of the CDR3 is TGTGCCAGCAGTGGAGTGGCAGGGGGGAACTATGGCTACACCTTC. Translation gives CASSGVAGGNYGYTF.

The chain carries TRBV2 and TRBJ2-3, with D possibly matching TRBD1 (6 bases). V was cut by 6 bases and J by 1 base, with 17 bases left in between. The CDR3 is 16 residues long. Germline V gene sequence: CDR1 SNHLY, CDR2 FYNNEI. Here the CDR3 DNA reads TGTGCCAGCAGGGCCGGGACAAATTATGGCACAGATACGCAGTATTTT. Translating gives CASRAGTNYGTDTQYF.

This chain uses TRBV9 with TRBJ2-1, with 8 bases matching TRBD2. There are 15 residues in the CDR3. After removal of 3 bases from V and 1 base from J, the junction contained 3 bases not matched to a gene. Germline values: CDR1 SGDLS, CDR2 YYNGEE. Written as DNA, the CDR3 is TGTGCCAGCAGCGCCAGCGGGAGATCCTACAATGAGCAGTTCTTC. It translates to CASSASGRSYNEQFF.

This sequence joins TRBV28 and TRBJ1-5, with D perhaps TRBD1 (5 bases). The V end lost 6 bases, the J end lost 0 bases, and 9 bases lay between the germline ends. Germline CDR1 reads MDHEN; CDR2 reads SYDVKM. The CDR3 contains 14 residues. In nucleotides, the CDR3 is TGTGCCAGCAGCCGGACACCTAGCAATCAGCCCCAGCATTTT. Its translation: CASSRTPSNQPQHF.

V and J are TRBV7-2 and TRBJ1-6; 10 positions match TRBD1. The CDR3 extends over 14 amino acids. Germline CDR1 reads SGHTA; CDR2 reads FQGNSA. V shed 5 bases, J shed 8 bases, and the junction held 3 bases outside the gene matches. The CDR3 loop is CASSRDRGHSPLHF. In nucleotides, the CDR3 is TGTGCCAGCAGCCGCGACAGGGGGCATTCACCCCTCCACTTT.

The V call is TRBV28, the J call TRBJ1-2; a weak D match, TRBD1 (5 bases). The V and J ends lost 10 bases and 4 bases respectively, with 13 bases between them. Germline loops: CDR1 MDHEN, CDR2 SYDVKM. The CDR3 covers 12 residues. CDR3 loop: CATLTALYGYTF. The CDR3 DNA reads TGTGCCACCCTGACAGCCCTCTATGGCTACACCTTC.

Written as DNA, the CDR3 is TGCAGCGTTGCGGTGGGGGGACAGGGACCTTCACCCCTCCACTTT. This sequence encodes CSVAVGGQGPSPLHF. The chain employs TRBV29-1 and TRBJ1-6, with TRBD1 identical over 9 bases. CDR1 SQVTM and CDR2 ANQGSEA come from the germline V gene. With 4 bases clipped from V and 9 bases from J, the junction kept 10 bases outside the gene matches. The CDR3 sequence is 15 residues long. Together with reference TRBV29-1 and TRBJ1-6, the CDR3 gives the full variable domain: SAVISQKPSRDICQRGTSLTIQCQVDSQVTMMFWYRQQPGQSLTLIATANQGSEATYESGFVIDKFPISRPNLTFSTLTVSNMSPEDSSIYLCSVAVGGQGPSPLHFGNGTRLTVT.